The 28 T cell receptor beta chains in this list originate from one sample, sequenced in a study of T cell responses to AZD1222 COVID-19 vaccine. The repertoire was sequenced with immunoSEQ multiplex PCR; TCRdb's copy has only in-frame clones and lacks some. Found here are 150,000 to 200,000 clones, approximately 94% of them singletons; the top ten hold 7.5% to 9.5%. Source: peripheral blood, taken on day 0 of AZD1222 vaccination. These TCRs come from an adult in good health.

The rearrangement joins TRBV3-1 (or the pseudogene TRBV3-2) to TRBJ2-5; TRBD2 might be the D (5 bases). The V end lost 4 bases, the J end lost 7 bases, and 16 bases lay between the germline ends. Germline assignment: CDR1 LGHDT and CDR2 YNNKEL (reference sequence). The CDR3 consists of 14 residues. In DNA form, the CDR3 reads TGTGCCAGCAGCCCAGGTCCGGGCCGGGGGACCCAGTACTTC. Protein: CASSPGPGRGTQYF.

This chain uses TRBV5-4 with TRBJ1-1; perhaps TRBD1 as D (6 bases). V lost 6 bases and J 5 bases, leaving 23 bases between the germline ends. The CDR3 totals 16 residues. Germline V gene lookup returns CDR1 SGHNT and CDR2 YYREEE (reference sequence). This CDR3 reads CASNRPGVEAKTEAFF. CDR3 sequence (DNA): TGTGCCAGCAACCGACCAGGGGTGGAGGCTAAGACTGAAGCTTTCTTT.

The CDR3: CASSPSQVSGNTIYF. In DNA, the CDR3 is TGTGCCAGCTCACCAAGTCAAGTCTCTGGAAACACCATATATTTT. This sequence joins TRBV18 and TRBJ1-3; D call uncertain. Germline V CDR1 and CDR2: KGHSH, LQKENI. The CDR3 spans 15 residues. V was cut by 2 bases and J by 0 bases, with 8 bases left in between.

The chain uses TRBV7-8 and TRBJ1-1; 9 positions agree with TRBD1. Trimming cost V 2 bases and J 7 bases; bases outside gene matches: 2. Germline CDR1 and CDR2: SGHVS and FQNEAQ. The CDR3 length is 13 residues. The CDR3: CASSLRTGDEAFF. The CDR3 DNA is TGTGCCAGCAGCTTAAGGACAGGGGATGAAGCTTTCTTT.

This clone was observed a single time. V is TRBV4-2 and J is TRBJ2-5; TRBD1 matches at 7 bases. The CDR3 loop spans 14 amino acids. V lost 1 base and J lost 7; bases outside the gene matches: 6. Germline V gives CDR1 LGHNA, CDR2 YNFKEQ. CDR3 residues: CASSQAQGNVTQYF. The CDR3 DNA sequence: TGTGCCAGCAGCCAAGCACAGGGGAATGTGACCCAGTACTTC.

The chain has TRBV7-2 and TRBJ1-6; D is unclear. Germline V gene data show CDR1 as SGHTA and CDR2 as FQGNSA. Trimming took off 1 base at V and 8 bases at J, with 3 bases between the two ends. CDR3 length: 12 amino acids. The DNA for the CDR3 is TGTGCCAGCAGCTTAGATCATTCACCCCTCCACTTT. Its protein product is CASSLDHSPLHF.

The chain couples TRBV2 to TRBJ2-7, with D tentatively TRBD2 (6 bases). V lost 7 bases to trimming and J lost 0 bases, with 16 bases between them. The CDR3 consists of 15 residues. CDR1 is SNHLY and CDR2 is FYNNEI in the germline V gene. The DNA for the CDR3 is TGTGCCAGCATAATGGAGGGAGGAAACTCCTACGAGCAGTACTTC. This codes for CASIMEGGNSYEQYF.

The rearrangement uses TRBV6-1 and TRBJ2-7, with D possibly TRBD1 on 6 matching bases. Trimming left V 6 bases short and J 5 bases short, with 17 bases between. The CDR3 loop spans 14 amino acids. Germline V gene sequence: CDR1 MNHNS, CDR2 SASEGT. The CDR3 coding sequence is TGTGCCAGCAGCCTCGGGACACCTTGGGACGAGCAGTACTTC. Translation: CASSLGTPWDEQYF.

The CDR3 DNA follows: TGTGCCAGCAGCCAACGGGACAGGTTGAGAGGCTACACCTTC. It specifies CASSQRDRLRGYTF. The chain combines TRBV3-1 (or the pseudogene TRBV3-2) with TRBJ1-2, with TRBD1 identical over 8 bases. The V gene's germline CDR1 is LGHDT and CDR2 YNNKEL (reference sequence). This CDR3 is 14 amino acids long. The V and J ends lost 2 bases and 8 bases, in that order; junction bases with no gene match: 7.

V gene TRBV15 combines with J gene TRBJ2-1; TRBD2 aligns across 12 bases. The CDR3 spans 18 residues. Trimming took 1 base from V and 8 from J; bases not matched to a gene: 12. The germline V gene has CDR1 LNHNV and CDR2 YYDKDF (reference sequence). The CDR3 region is CATSRVSPRLAGGHEQFF. The CDR3 region has the DNA TGTGCCACCAGCAGAGTAAGCCCGAGGCTAGCGGGAGGGCATGAGCAGTTCTTC.

The chain links TRBV19 to TRBJ1-1, with D maybe TRBD1 (5 bases). The CDR3 length is 13 residues. Looked up from germline, CDR1 is LNHDA and CDR2 is SQIVND (reference sequence). V was trimmed by 3 bases and J by 3 bases, leaving 8 bases between them. The CDR3: CASSMGVYTEAFF. DNA of the CDR3: TGTGCCAGTAGTATGGGGGTATACACTGAAGCTTTCTTT.

The chain links TRBV19 to TRBJ2-7; 9 bases agree with TRBD1. V trimming: 4 bases; J trimming: 7 bases; junction bases outside the gene matches: 8. The CDR3 covers 14 residues. CDR1 LNHDA and CDR2 SQIVND come from the germline V gene (reference sequence). The CDR3 region is CASSTSGQGAEQYF. Written as DNA, the CDR3 is TGTGCCAGTAGTACATCGGGACAGGGCGCTGAGCAGTACTTC.

The V gene is TRBV6-4, the J gene TRBJ2-2; D remains ambiguous. The CDR3 is 13 residues long. Trimming stripped 2 bases from V and 3 bases from J, with 4 bases between. Germline V CDR1 and CDR2: MRHNA, SNTAGT. In nucleotides, the CDR3 is TGTGCCAGCAGTGACAGGGACACCGGGGAGCTGTTTTTT. It codes for CASSDRDTGELFF.

This rearrangement joins TRBV13 to TRBJ2-1; 7 bases are a match to TRBD2. The CDR3 contains 16 residues. V shed 2 bases, J shed 0 bases, and the junction held 4 bases outside the gene matches. Germline CDR1 and CDR2: PRHDT and FYEKMQ (reference sequence). This CDR3 is CASSLMAGVSYNEQFF. The CDR3 DNA reads TGTGCCAGCAGCTTAATGGCGGGAGTCTCCTACAATGAGCAGTTCTTC.

The V call is TRBV20-1, the J call TRBJ2-1, with 7 bases that match TRBD2. With 3 bases clipped from V and 4 bases from J, the junction kept 6 bases outside the gene matches. Germline CDR1 reads DFQATT; CDR2 reads SNEGSKA (reference sequence). The CDR3 extends over 14 amino acids. For the CDR3, the DNA is TGCAGTGCTAGTCCCAGCGGGGAGTACAATGAGCAGTTCTTC. The encoded protein is CSASPSGEYNEQFF.

This rearrangement joins TRBV7-9 to TRBJ2-1; 9 nucleotides match TRBD2. The germline CDR1 and CDR2 sequences are SEHNR and FQNEAQ (reference sequence). The CDR3 sequence is 17 residues long. Losses at the gene ends were 5 bases for V and 9 bases for J; bases not matched to a gene: 17. CDR3 residues: CASSPPVLAGGLGEQFF. The CDR3 DNA sequence: TGTGCCAGCAGCCCGCCGGTCTTGGCGGGAGGGCTCGGTGAGCAGTTCTTC.

The V and J genes are TRBV27 and TRBJ2-1; 14 bases map to TRBD2. V was pared by 8 bases and J by 2 bases, with 8 bases of the junction left unmatched. CDR3 length: 17 residues. CDR1 and CDR2 (germline): MNHEY, SMNVEV (reference sequence). CDR3 protein: CASQGLAGVGAYNEQFF. DNA for the CDR3: TGTGCCAGCCAGGGACTAGCGGGAGTGGGGGCCTACAATGAGCAGTTCTTC.

The chain is built from TRBV20-1 and TRBJ2-3; 9 positions match TRBD2. The V gene's germline CDR1 is DFQATT and CDR2 SNEGSKA (reference sequence). The ends lost 3 bases at V and 3 bases at J; junction bases unmatched: 10. The CDR3 runs 16 residues. The CDR3 sequence: CSASFPPSGKTDTQYF. The DNA of the CDR3 is TGCAGTGCTAGTTTCCCCCCTAGCGGGAAAACAGATACGCAGTATTTT.

The rearrangement uses TRBV19 and TRBJ2-7; 8 bases are shared with TRBD2. Germline V CDR1 and CDR2: LNHDA, SQIVND (reference sequence). The CDR3 runs to 14 residues. V was pared by 5 bases and J by 3 bases, with 6 bases of the junction left unmatched. CDR3 protein: CASSFLGGDYEQYF. The CDR3, as DNA: TGTGCCAGTAGTTTTCTCGGGGGGGACTACGAGCAGTACTTC.

In this sample, this clone turned up once. The chain uses TRBV19 and TRBJ2-2, with D possibly TRBD2 on 6 matching bases. This CDR3 comprises 16 residues. Germline values: CDR1 LNHDA, CDR2 SQIVND (reference sequence). The V gene lost 6 bases and the J gene lost 0 bases, with 14 bases spanning the gap. The CDR3 DNA reads as TGTGCCAGTAGAAGGTCTAGCGCTTCGAACACCGGGGAGCTGTTTTTT. Translated: CASRRSSASNTGELFF. The entire variable domain, with the rest obtained from reference TRBV19 and TRBJ2-2, is as follows: DGGITQSPKYLFRKEGQNVTLSCEQNLNHDAMYWYRQDPGQGLRLIYYSQIVNDFQKGDIAEGYSVSREKKESFPLTVTSAQKNPTAFYLCASRRSSASNTGELFFGEGSRLTVL.

The chain has TRBV9 and TRBJ1-5; D perhaps matches TRBD1 (5 bases). CDR1 and CDR2 from the germline V gene are SGDLS and YYNGEE. The CDR3 has 14 amino acids. V was shortened by 1 base and J by 5 bases, with 10 bases between the two germline ends. The CDR3 is CASSVQGWDQPQHF. DNA for the CDR3: TGTGCCAGCAGCGTACAGGGATGGGATCAGCCCCAGCATTTT.

This sequence joins TRBV7-2 and TRBJ1-6, with D possibly TRBD1 on 6 matching bases. Germline loops: CDR1 SGHTA, CDR2 FQGNSA. The ends were cut back, 4 bases at V and 5 bases at J, with 21 bases in the middle. The CDR3 covers 18 residues. CDR3 DNA: TGTGCCAGCAGCTCCCCCGGGGGGGCACCCCCCAATAATTCACCCCTCCACTTT. The encoded protein is CASSSPGGAPPNNSPLHF. Full variable domain (rest looked up from reference TRBV7-2 and TRBJ1-6): GAGVSQSPSNKVTEKGKDVELRCDPISGHTALYWYRQSLGQGLEFLIYFQGNSAPDKSGLPSDRFSAERTGGSVSTLTIQRTQQEDSAVYLCASSSPGGAPPNNSPLHFGNGTRLTVT.

The CDR3 loop is CATSDFTGLGETQYF. The CDR3, as DNA: TGTGCCACCAGTGATTTTACAGGGTTAGGAGAGACCCAGTACTTC. This chain links TRBV24-1 with TRBJ2-5, with D possibly being TRBD1 (6 bases). The CDR3 is 15 amino acids. The germline V gene encodes CDR1 KGHDR and CDR2 SFDVKD. V was cut by 1 base and J by 4 bases, with 12 bases left in between.

This sequence joins TRBV7-8 and TRBJ2-7; D ambiguous. This CDR3 contains 14 residues. V lost 5 bases and J 0 bases, leaving 11 bases between the germline ends. From germline, CDR1 is SGHVS and CDR2 FQNEAQ. The CDR3 spells CASSLSRVSYEQYF. CDR3 nucleotide sequence: TGTGCCAGCAGCCTTTCTAGGGTCTCCTACGAGCAGTACTTC.

V usage is TRBV19 and J usage is TRBJ1-1, with 7 bases fitting TRBD1. CDR1 and CDR2 from the germline V gene are LNHDA and SQIVND (reference sequence). CDR3 length equals 16 residues. The V gene end was trimmed by 3 bases and the J gene end by 7 bases; junction bases not matched to a gene: 14. In DNA, the CDR3 is TGTGCCAGTAGTATTCCTGGGACAGTCCCTAACCTTGAAGCTTTCTTT. This sequence encodes CASSIPGTVPNLEAFF.

This chain joins TRBV7-8 and TRBJ2-1, with TRBD2 as a possible D gene (5 bases). V was pared by 5 bases and J by 7 bases, with 18 bases between. CDR3 size: 15 residues. CDR1 SGHVS and CDR2 FQNEAQ come from the germline V gene. The CDR3: CASSRSFGMLNEQFF. The CDR3 bases are TGTGCCAGCAGCCGTAGTTTCGGGATGTTGAATGAGCAGTTCTTC.

This chain links TRBV21-1 with TRBJ1-5; the DNA was not used to check the table's D call, TRBD1. TRBV21-1 constitutes a pseudogene. There are 15 residues in the CDR3. CDR3 sequence reads: CASRELGARNQPQHF. CDR3 sequence (DNA): TGTGCCAGCAGAGAATTGGGGGCGAGGAATCAGCCCCAGCATTTT.

The chain links TRBV11-1 to TRBJ2-3; 10 bases fit TRBD2. CDR1 and CDR2 from the germline V gene are SGHAT and FQDESV (reference sequence). V lost 4 bases to trimming and J lost 6 bases; unmatched junction nucleotides: 7. The CDR3 is 15 amino acids. The CDR3 DNA follows: TGTGCCAGCAGCTACAGTTCTAGCGGGAGTGATACGCAGTATTTT. Translating gives CASSYSSSGSDTQYF.